The rows below give T cell receptor beta chains drawn from one sample of a study of shared T cell receptors in the human thymus. The data were produced by immunoSEQ multiplex PCR, yet TCRdb's version contains in-frame clones alone and is incomplete. The sample includes 630,000 or so clones, around 87% of them seen just once. The sample was also linked to a second study, of human thymus T cells.

Material for sequencing was thymocytes. These receptor sequences come from a boy in the first two years of life with a congenital heart defect. The CDR3 runs from the conserved cysteine through the conserved F or W. The D gene is left open where the match is weak. Clone size is given for some rows only: seen once, a few or many times, or a class if the clone is expanded.

TRBJ1-6 | . | TRBV27 | . | TGTGCCAGCAGTCGAGAACCCCGGTTGAGCTCCTATAATTCACCCCTCCACTTT | CASSREPRLSSYNSPLHF
TRBJ1-4 | . | TRBV29-1 | few | TGCAGCGTTAACCACAGGGAGGGTAATGAAAAACTGTTTTTT | CSVNHREGNEKLFF
TRBJ1-2 | TRBD1 | TRBV6-5 | . | TGTGCCAGCAGTTACTCGATAGTGCAGGGGGACTATGGCTACACCTTC | CASSYSIVQGDYGYTF
TRBJ2-7 | TRBD1 | TRBV11-2 | . | TGTGCCAGCAGCTTGACAGGGGGAAGGTACGAGCAGTACTTC | CASSLTGGRYEQYF
TRBJ2-4 | . | TRBV6-6 | once | TGTGCCAGCAGGCGCACAGGGATGGGGGACATTCAGTACTTC | CASRRTGMGDIQYF
TRBJ2-1 | . | TRBV21-1 | once | . | CASSKGTWASGSSYNEQFF
TRBJ2-7 | TRBD2 | TRBV7-2 | . | TGTGCCAGCAGCTTAGGGCTAGCGGGAGGGCCATACGAGCAGTACTTC | CASSLGLAGGPYEQYF
TRBJ2-7 | . | TRBV29-1 | . | TGCAGCGTCATAGAGGGCAAAAACTACGAGCAGTACTTC | CSVIEGKNYEQYF
TRBJ2-1 | TRBD1 | TRBV25-1 | . | TGTGCCAGCAGTGACCCGACCAGGACAGGTCTCAATGAGCAGTTCTTC | CASSDPTRTGLNEQFF
TRBJ2-7 | TRBD1 | TRBV18 | few | TGTGCCAGCTCACCGGCGGACAGGTCGAACTACGAGCAGTACTTC | CASSPADRSNYEQYF
TRBJ2-1 | . | TRBV2 | once | TGTGCCAGCAGCTCCGCTCGCGGATGGAGGGACAATGAGCAGTTCTTC | CASSSARGWRDNEQFF
TRBJ2-5 | . | TRBV7-6 | . | TGTGCCAGCAGTCCTCCGTGGTACTTC | CASSPPWYF
TRBJ2-1 | TRBD1 | TRBV27 | . | TGTGCCAGCAGTCTTTGGACAGGGGGAGAGCCTGAGCAGTTCTTC | CASSLWTGGEPEQFF
TRBJ2-3 | TRBD2 | TRBV7-2 | . | TGTGCCAGCAGCAAAAGGACTAGCGGGGGGGCCAGGGATACGCAGTATTTT | CASSKRTSGGARDTQYF
TRBJ2-5 | TRBD1 | TRBV4-3 | . | TGCGCCAGCAGCCGGAACAGGGGGAAGAAAGAGACCCAGTACTTC | CASSRNRGKKETQYF
TRBJ2-7 | . | TRBV2 | . | TGTGCCAGCAGTGAAACACCTACTGGATCTCGGGAAGGGTACGAGCAGTACTTC | CASSETPTGSREGYEQYF
TRBJ2-7 | TRBD1 | TRBV25-1 | . | TGTGCCAGCAGTGAGACAGGGTGGCTTAACTACGAGCAGTACTTC | CASSETGWLNYEQYF
TRBJ1-2 | . | TRBV28 | . | TGTGCCAGCGGGAGCCGCGGGGGGGGTAACTATGGCTACACCTTC | CASGSRGGGNYGYTF
TRBJ1-2 | . | TRBV7-7 | . | TGTGCTAGCAGCTTAGCGCCAAACAGGGTGGAATCTAACTATGGCTACACCTTC | CASSLAPNRVESNYGYTF
TRBJ1-5 | TRBD1 | TRBV23-1 | once | TGCGCCAGCAGTCAAGACACCCAGGGACAGGGAGACAATCAGCCCCAGCATTTT | CASSQDTQGQGDNQPQHF
TRBJ2-6 | TRBD2 | TRBV30 | . | TGTGCCTGGAGACTCGTACTAGCGGGGAGGCCTCCTGGGGCCAACGTCCTGACTTTC | CAWRLVLAGRPPGANVLTF
TRBJ2-7 | . | TRBV10-3 | few | TGTGCCATCAGTTACAGGGCGTTC | CAISYRAF
TRBJ2-1 | . | TRBV5-4 | . | TGTGCCAGCAGTCGCGATACTGGCAATGAGCAGTTCTTC | CASSRDTGNEQFF
TRBJ1-2 | . | TRBV9 | . | TGTGCCAGCAGCGTAGATGTAGGAGTAGGCTTGGGTTATGGCTACACCTTC | CASSVDVGVGLGYGYTF
TRBJ2-7 | . | TRBV27 | . | TGTGCCAGCAGTGCTCCAGGGTGGCCCTACGAGCAGTACTTC | CASSAPGWPYEQYF
TRBJ2-7 | TRBD2 | TRBV7-2 | . | TGTGCCAGCAGCTTAGGGCTAGCGGGAGTTTGCGAGCAGTACTTC | CASSLGLAGVCEQYF
TRBJ2-7 | . | TRBV7-2 | once | TGTGCCAGCAGCTTAAATGGGCCTAGCGAAACTTACGAGCAGTACTTC | CASSLNGPSETYEQYF
TRBJ2-1 | . | TRBV19 | . | TGTGCCAGTAGTATGACACCCTGGGACAATGAGCAGTTCTTC | CASSMTPWDNEQFF
TRBJ2-5 | TRBD1 | TRBV9 | . | TGTGCCAGCAGCGTTAATGAAGGGGGCGATGGACCGGGGGAGACCCAGTACTTC | CASSVNEGGDGPGETQYF
TRBJ2-1 | . | TRBV6-5 | . | TGTGCCAGCAGTTACTCAGGAGAGTCCTACAATGAGCAGTTCTTC | CASSYSGESYNEQFF
TRBJ2-1 | TRBD1 | TRBV15 | . | TGTGCCACCTCCAGGGACAGGGGGTACAATGAGCAGTTCTTC | CATSRDRGYNEQFF
TRBJ2-5 | . | TRBV7-8 | . | TGTGCCAGCAGCTTAGCCTCCCACATTCGAATCCCGTACCAAGAGACCCAGTACTTC | CASSLASHIRIPYQETQYF
TRBJ1-1 | . | TRBV18 | few | TGTGCCAGCTCCCGGACAGACACTGAAGCTTTCTTT | CASSRTDTEAFF
TRBJ1-5 | TRBD1 | TRBV28 | . | TGTGCCAGCAGTTCCTCCACGGGACAGGGATCAAATCAGCCCCAGCATTTT | CASSSSTGQGSNQPQHF
TRBJ2-7 | TRBD1 | TRBV19 | . | TGTGCCAGTAGTCCCTGGACAGGCAGCTCCTACGAGCAGTACTTC | CASSPWTGSSYEQYF
TRBJ2-2 | . | TRBV2 | . | TGTGCCAGCACCAATAGGGGCACCGGGGAGCTGTTTTTT | CASTNRGTGELFF
TRBJ1-6 | . | TRBV13 | . | TGTGCCAGCAGCCTCCAACGGGACACCGAGAAGAGCTCCTATAATTCACCCCTCCACTTT | CASSLQRDTEKSSYNSPLHF
TRBJ1-2 | . | TRBV5-1 | . | TGCGCCAGCAGCTTAGGGGGGGACGACTATGGCTACACCTTC | CASSLGGDDYGYTF
TRBJ2-2 | TRBD2 | TRBV14 | . | TGTGCCAGCAGCCAACCCCGGGGGGGTGGAATGGACACCGGGGAGCTGTTTTTT | CASSQPRGGGMDTGELFF
TRBJ1-4 | TRBD1 | TRBV5-7 | . | TGTGCCAGCAGCCTAACAGGGGGCCGGAGGGAAAAACTGTTTTTT | CASSLTGGRREKLFF
TRBJ2-4 | . | TRBV19 | . | TGTGCCAGTAGTCCAGGGTTAGCCAAAAACATTCAGTACTTC | CASSPGLAKNIQYF
TRBJ1-1 | . | TRBV28 | . | TGTGCCAGCACACGACAGCCGAACACTGAAGCTTTCTTT | CASTRQPNTEAFF
TRBJ2-6 | . | TRBV11-2 | . | TGTGCCAGCAGCTTAGTGATTCAGGGCGCGGGGGCCAACGTCCTGACTTTC | CASSLVIQGAGANVLTF
TRBJ1-3 | . | TRBV9 | . | TGTGCCAGCAGCGTTAATTACTCTGGAAACACCATATATTTT | CASSVNYSGNTIYF
TRBJ2-2 | . | TRBV2 | . | TGTGCCAGCAGTGGGGAGAGGGTCACCGGGGAGCTGTTTTTT | CASSGERVTGELFF
TRBJ2-7 | . | TRBV12-5 | . | TGTGCTAGTGGTTTGGTATCTCCAGGGCCCTCCTACGAGCAGTACTTC | CASGLVSPGPSYEQYF
TRBJ2-5 | . | TRBV19 | . | TGTGCCAGTAGCGAGGTTGAGACCCAGTACTTC | CASSEVETQYF